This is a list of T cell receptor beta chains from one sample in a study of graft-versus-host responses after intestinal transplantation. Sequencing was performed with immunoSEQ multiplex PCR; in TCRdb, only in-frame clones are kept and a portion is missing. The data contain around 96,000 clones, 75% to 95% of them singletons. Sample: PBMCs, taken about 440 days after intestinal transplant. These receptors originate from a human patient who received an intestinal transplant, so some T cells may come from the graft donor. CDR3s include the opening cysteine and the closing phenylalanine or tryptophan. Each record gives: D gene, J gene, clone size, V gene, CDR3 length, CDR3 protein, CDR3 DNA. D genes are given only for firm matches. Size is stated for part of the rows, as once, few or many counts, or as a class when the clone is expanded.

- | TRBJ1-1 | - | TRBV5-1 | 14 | CASSLVGVGTEAFF | TGCGCCAGCAGCTTGGTAGGGGTAGGCACTGAAGCTTTCTTT
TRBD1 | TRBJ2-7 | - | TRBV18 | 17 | CASSPLAWTGYGDEQYF | TGTGCCAGCTCACCTTTGGCTTGGACAGGGTACGGAGACGAGCAGTACTTC
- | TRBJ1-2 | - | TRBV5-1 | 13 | CASSLGGYYGYTF | TGCGCCAGCAGCTTGGGGGGGTACTATGGCTACACCTTC
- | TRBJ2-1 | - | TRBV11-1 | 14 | CASSLGRLGDEQFF | TGTGCCAGCAGCTTAGGCAGGTTGGGCGATGAGCAGTTCTTC
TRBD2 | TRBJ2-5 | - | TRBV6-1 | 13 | CASSGSGDETQYF | TGTGCCAGCAGTGGGAGCGGGGATGAGACCCAGTACTTC
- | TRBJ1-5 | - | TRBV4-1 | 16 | CASSQDTGTSNQPQHF | TGCGCCAGCAGCCAAGACACAGGTACTAGCAATCAGCCCCAGCATTTT
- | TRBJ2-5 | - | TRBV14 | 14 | CASSRQGGVETQYF | TGTGCCAGCAGCCGGCAGGGGGGCGTAGAGACCCAGTACTTC
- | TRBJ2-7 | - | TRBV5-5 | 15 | CASSLVLPGSYEQYF | TGTGCCAGCAGCTTGGTCCTCCCGGGGTCCTACGAGCAGTACTTC
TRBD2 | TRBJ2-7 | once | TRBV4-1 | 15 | CASSPPGDYSYEQYF | TGCGCCAGCAGCCCTCCGGGGGACTATTCCTACGAGCAGTACTTC
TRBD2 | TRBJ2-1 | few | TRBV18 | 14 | CASSPGTSGDEQFF | TGTGCCAGCTCACCAGGGACTAGCGGCGATGAGCAGTTCTTC
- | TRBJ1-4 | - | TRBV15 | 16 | CATSRDLQIRNEKLFF | TGTGCCACCAGCAGAGATCTTCAGATAAGAAATGAAAAACTGTTTTTT
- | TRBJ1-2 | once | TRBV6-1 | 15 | CASSPQTRGGAGYTF | TGTGCCAGCAGTCCTCAAACCAGGGGTGGGGCTGGCTACACCTTC
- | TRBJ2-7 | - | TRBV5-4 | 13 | CASSLVGQHEQYF | TGTGCCAGCAGCTTGGTTGGCCAGCACGAGCAGTACTTC
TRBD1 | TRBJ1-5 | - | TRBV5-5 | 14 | CASRKGTDNQPQHF | TGTGCCAGCAGAAAAGGGACAGACAATCAGCCCCAGCATTTT
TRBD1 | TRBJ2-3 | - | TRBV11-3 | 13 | CASSSRGPDTQYF | TGTGCCAGCAGCTCCAGGGGGCCAGATACGCAGTATTTT
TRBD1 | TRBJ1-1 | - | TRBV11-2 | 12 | CASSLGGQKAFF | TGTGCCAGCAGCCTAGGGGGCCAGAAAGCTTTCTTT
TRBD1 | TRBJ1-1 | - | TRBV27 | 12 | CASRTGVLEAFF | TGTGCCAGCCGGACAGGGGTACTTGAAGCTTTCTTT
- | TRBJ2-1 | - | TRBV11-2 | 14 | CASSGGSTSLQQFF | TGTGCCAGCAGCGGGGGGAGCACCTCCTTACAGCAGTTCTTC
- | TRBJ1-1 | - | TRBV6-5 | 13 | CASSYSGATEAFF | TGTGCCAGCAGTTACTCCGGGGCCACTGAAGCTTTCTTT
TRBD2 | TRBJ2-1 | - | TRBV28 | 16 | CASSAYSGGAFDEQFF | TGTGCCAGCAGTGCCTATAGCGGGGGGGCCTTCGATGAGCAGTTCTTC
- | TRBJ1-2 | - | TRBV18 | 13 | CASSADTIYGYTF | TGTGCCAGCTCTGCCGACACTATCTATGGCTACACCTTC
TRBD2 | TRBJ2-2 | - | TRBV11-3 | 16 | CASSARLAGNTGELFF | TGTGCCAGCAGCGCCCGACTAGCGGGGAACACCGGGGAGCTGTTTTTT
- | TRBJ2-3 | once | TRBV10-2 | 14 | CASSEWSRTDTQYF | TGCGCCAGCAGTGAGTGGTCGCGCACAGATACGCAGTATTTT
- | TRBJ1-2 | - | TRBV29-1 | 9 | CSVGYGYTF | TGCAGCGTTGGATATGGCTACACCTTC
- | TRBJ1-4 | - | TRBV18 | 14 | CASSPGATNEKLFF | TGTGCCAGCTCTCCGGGAGCAACTAATGAAAAACTGTTTTTT
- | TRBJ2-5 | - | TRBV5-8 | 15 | CASSLGDSYQETQYF | TGTGCCAGCAGCCTCGGAGACAGTTACCAAGAGACCCAGTACTTC
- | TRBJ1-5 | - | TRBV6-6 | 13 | CASSYLGNQPQHF | TGTGCCAGCAGTTACCTTGGGAATCAGCCCCAGCATTTT
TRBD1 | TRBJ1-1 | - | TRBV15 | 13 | CATSSGTDSEAFF | TGTGCCACCAGCAGCGGGACAGATAGTGAAGCTTTCTTT
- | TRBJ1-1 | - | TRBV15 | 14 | CATSTPSLNTEAFF | TGTGCCACCAGCACCCCCTCGTTGAACACTGAAGCTTTCTTT
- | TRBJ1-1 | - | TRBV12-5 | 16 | CASGFPPQVMNTEAFF | TGTGCTAGTGGTTTCCCCCCACAGGTCATGAACACTGAAGCTTTCTTT
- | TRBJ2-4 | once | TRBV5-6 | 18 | CASSSLLTRVRAKNIQYF | TGTGCCAGCAGCTCCTTGTTGACCAGGGTTAGGGCCAAAAACATTCAGTACTTC
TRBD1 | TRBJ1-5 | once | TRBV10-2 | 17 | CASRTGTAYYSNQPQHF | TGCGCCAGCAGAACTGGGACAGCCTATTATAGCAATCAGCCCCAGCATTTT
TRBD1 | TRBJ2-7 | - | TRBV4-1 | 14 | CASSPTGASYEQYF | TGCGCCAGCAGCCCGACAGGGGCCTCCTACGAGCAGTACTTC
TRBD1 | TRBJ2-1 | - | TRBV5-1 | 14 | CASSLVGQGTEQFF | TGCGCCAGCAGCTTGGTGGGACAGGGCACTGAGCAGTTCTTC
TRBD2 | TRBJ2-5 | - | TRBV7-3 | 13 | CASSWTSGETQYF | TGTGCCAGCAGCTGGACTAGCGGAGAGACCCAGTACTTC
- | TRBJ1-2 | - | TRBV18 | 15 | CASSTGRQANYGYTF | TGTGCCAGCTCAACAGGGAGACAGGCAAACTATGGCTACACCTTC